This entry describes one T cell receptor beta chain. Its antigen is unidentified. The data are from a study of T-cell reconstitution after alpha-beta-depleted transplantation in children. CDR1 is SGHTS and CDR2 is YDEGEE in the germline V gene. CDR3 length: 15 residues. The V gene lost 0 bases and the J gene lost 3 bases, with 10 bases spanning the gap. Unique molecular identifiers were incorporated when the TCRbeta library was constructed. TCRdb reprocessed the PCR reads with MiXCR, giving one entry per CDR3 protein. The sample consists of 450,000 to 700,000 distinct CDR3 sequences, 25% to 30% of them appearing once. The study, taken as a whole, reports: Surviving thymic progenitors and recipient T cells were the source of high TCRbeta diversity at day 60 in some patients.

The clonotype comes from a boy younger than two with Wiskott-Aldrich syndrome, due to receive a stem cell transplant. This chain uses TRBV5-8 with TRBJ1-5, with D perhaps matching TRBD1 (5 bases). The sample in question was PBMCs, obtained before TCRalphabeta/CD19-depleted stem cell transplant. CDR3 nucleotide sequence: TGTGCCAGCAGCTTGGCCGGGGCCGACAATCAGCCCCAGCATTTT. Translation: CASSLAGADNQPQHF.